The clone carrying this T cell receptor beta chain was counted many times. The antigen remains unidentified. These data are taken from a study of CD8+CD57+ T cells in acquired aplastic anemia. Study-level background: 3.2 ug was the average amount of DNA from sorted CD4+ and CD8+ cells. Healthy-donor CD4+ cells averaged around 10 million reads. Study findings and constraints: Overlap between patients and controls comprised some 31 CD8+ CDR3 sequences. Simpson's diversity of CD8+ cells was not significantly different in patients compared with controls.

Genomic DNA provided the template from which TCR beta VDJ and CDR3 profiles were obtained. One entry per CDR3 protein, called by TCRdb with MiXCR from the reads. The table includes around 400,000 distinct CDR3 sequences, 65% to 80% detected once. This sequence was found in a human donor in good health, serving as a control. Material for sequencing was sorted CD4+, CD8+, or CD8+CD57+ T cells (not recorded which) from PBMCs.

The CDR3 loop reads CASSQDQRGEAFF. Written as DNA, the CDR3 is TGCGCCAGCAGCCAAGATCAAAGGGGTGAAGCTTTCTTT. The chain combines TRBV4-3 with TRBJ1-1; perhaps TRBD1 as D (5 bases). Germline CDR1 LGHNA, CDR2 YSLEER. Trimming cost V 0 bases and J 7 bases, with 9 bases left between them. This CDR3 comprises 13 residues.